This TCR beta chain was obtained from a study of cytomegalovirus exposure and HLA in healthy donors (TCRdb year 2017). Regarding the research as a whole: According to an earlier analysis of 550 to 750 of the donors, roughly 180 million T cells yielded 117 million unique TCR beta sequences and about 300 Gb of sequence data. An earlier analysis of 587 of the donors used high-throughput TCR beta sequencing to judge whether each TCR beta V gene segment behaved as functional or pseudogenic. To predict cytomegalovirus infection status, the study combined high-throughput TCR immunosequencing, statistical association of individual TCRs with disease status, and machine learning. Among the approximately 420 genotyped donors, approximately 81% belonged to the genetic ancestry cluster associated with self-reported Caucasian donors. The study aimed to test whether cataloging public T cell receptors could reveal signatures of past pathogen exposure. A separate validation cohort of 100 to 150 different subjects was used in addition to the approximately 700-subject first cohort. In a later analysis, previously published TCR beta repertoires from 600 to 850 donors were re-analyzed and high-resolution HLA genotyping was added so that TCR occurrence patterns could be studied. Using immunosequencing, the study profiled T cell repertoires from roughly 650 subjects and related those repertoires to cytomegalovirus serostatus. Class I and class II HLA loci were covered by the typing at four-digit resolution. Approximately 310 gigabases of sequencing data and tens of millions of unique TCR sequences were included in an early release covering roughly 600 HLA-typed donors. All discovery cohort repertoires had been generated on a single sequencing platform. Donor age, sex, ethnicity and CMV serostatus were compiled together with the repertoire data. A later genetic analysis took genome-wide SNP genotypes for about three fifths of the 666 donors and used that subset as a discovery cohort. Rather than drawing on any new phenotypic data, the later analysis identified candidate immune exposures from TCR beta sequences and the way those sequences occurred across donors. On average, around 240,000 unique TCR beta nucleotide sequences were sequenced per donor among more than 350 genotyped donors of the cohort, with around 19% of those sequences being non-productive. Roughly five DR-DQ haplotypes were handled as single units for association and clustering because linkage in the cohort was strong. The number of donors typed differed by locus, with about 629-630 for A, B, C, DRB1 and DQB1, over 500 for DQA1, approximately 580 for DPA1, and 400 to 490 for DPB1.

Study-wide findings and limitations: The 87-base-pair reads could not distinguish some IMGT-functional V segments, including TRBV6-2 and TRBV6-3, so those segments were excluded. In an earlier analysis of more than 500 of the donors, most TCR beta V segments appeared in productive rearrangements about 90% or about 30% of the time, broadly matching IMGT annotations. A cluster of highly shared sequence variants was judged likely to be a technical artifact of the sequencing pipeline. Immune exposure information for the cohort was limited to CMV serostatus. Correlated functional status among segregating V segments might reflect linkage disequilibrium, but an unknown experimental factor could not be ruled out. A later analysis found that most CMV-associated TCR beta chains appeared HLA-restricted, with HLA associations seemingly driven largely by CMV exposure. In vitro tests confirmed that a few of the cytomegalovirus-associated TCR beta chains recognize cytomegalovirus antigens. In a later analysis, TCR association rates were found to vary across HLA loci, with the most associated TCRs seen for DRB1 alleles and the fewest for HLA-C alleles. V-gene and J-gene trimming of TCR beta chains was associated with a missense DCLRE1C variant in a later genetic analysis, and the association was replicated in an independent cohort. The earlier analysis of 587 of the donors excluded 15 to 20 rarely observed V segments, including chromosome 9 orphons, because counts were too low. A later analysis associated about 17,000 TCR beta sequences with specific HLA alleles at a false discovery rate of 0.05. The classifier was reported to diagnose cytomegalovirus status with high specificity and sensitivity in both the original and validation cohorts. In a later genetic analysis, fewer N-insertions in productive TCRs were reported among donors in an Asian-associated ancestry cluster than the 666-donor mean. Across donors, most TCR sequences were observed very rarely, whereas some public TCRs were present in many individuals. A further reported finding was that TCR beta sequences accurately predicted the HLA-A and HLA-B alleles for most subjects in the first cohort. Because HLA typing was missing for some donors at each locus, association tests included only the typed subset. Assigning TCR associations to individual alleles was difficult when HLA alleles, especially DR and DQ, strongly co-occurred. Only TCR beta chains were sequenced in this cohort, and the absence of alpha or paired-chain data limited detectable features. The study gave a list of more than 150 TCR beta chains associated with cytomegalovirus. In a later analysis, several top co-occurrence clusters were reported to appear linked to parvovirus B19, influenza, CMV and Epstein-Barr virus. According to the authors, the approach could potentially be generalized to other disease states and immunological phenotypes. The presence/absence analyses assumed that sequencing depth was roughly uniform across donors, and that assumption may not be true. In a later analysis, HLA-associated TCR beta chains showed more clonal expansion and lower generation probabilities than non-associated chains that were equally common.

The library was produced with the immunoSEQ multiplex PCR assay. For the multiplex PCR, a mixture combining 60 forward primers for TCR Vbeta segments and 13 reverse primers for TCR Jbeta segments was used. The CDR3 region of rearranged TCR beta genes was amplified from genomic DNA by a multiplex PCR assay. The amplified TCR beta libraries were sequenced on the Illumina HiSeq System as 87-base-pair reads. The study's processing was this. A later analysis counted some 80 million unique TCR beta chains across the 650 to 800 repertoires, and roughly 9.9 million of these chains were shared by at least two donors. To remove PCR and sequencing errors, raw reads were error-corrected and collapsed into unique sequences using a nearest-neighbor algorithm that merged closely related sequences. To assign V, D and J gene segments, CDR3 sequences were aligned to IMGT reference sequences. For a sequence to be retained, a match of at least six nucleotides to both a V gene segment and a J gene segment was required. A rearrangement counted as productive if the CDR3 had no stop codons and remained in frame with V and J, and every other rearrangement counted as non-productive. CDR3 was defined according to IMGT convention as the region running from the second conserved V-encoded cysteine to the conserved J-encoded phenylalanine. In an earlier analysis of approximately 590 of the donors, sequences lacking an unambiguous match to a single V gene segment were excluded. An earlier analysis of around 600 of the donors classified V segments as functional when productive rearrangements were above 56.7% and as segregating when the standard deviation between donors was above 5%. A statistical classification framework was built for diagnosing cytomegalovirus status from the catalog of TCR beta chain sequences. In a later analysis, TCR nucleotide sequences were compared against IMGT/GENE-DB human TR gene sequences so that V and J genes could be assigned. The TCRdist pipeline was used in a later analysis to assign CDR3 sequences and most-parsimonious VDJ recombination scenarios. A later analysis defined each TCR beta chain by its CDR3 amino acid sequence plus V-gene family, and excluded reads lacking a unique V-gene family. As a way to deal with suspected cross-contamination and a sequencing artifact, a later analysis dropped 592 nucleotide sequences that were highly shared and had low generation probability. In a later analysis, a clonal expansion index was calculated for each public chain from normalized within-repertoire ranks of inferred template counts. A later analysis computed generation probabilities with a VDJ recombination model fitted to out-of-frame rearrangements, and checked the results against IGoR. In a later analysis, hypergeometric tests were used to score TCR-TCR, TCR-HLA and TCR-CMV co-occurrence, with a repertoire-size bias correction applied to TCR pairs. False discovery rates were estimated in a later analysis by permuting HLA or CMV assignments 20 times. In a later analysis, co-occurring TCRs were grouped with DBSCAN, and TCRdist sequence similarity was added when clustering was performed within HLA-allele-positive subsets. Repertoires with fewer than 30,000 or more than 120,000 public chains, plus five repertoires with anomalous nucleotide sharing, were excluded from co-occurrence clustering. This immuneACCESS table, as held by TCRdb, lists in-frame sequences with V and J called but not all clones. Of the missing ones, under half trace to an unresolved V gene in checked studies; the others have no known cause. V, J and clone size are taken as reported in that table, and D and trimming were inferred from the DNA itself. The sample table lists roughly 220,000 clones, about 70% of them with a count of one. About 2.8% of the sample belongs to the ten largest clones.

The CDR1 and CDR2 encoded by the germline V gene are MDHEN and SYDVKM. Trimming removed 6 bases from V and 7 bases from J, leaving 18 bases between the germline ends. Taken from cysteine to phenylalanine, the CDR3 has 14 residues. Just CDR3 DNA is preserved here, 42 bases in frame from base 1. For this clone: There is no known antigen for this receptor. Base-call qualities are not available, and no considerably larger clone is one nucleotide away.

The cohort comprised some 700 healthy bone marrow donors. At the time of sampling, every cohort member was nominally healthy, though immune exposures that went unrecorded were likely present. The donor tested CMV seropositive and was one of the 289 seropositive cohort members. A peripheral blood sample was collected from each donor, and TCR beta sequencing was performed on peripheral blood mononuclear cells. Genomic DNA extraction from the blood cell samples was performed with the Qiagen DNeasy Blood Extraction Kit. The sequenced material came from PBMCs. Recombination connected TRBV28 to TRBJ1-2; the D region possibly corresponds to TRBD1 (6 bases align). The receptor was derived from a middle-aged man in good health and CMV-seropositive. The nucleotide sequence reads TGTGCCAGCAGAGGGGGTTTCCGCGGGGGTGGCTACACCTTC. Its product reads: CASRGGFRGGGYTF.